The next 24 T cell receptor beta chains were all read from a single sample in a study of blood T cell repertoires in COVID-19. Profiled with immunoSEQ multiplex PCR; TCRdb holds only in-frame clones, not every one. The table shows hundreds of thousands of clones, with more than 75% occurring only once. Sequenced material: PBMCs or T cells enriched from blood (not recorded which). The origin of the receptors is a woman in her thirties or forties with acute COVID-19.

The rearrangement uses TRBV7-3 and TRBJ2-1; 9 bases are a match to TRBD2. Germline trimming cut 5 bases from V and 7 bases from J; bases unmatched to any gene: 9. Germline assignment: CDR1 SGHTA and CDR2 FQGTGA. The CDR3 loop spans 15 amino acids. The CDR3 DNA reads TGTGCCAGCAGCCCACGAACGGGACTAGCTAATGAGCAGTTCTTC. Protein sequence: CASSPRTGLANEQFF.

This chain connects TRBV15 to TRBJ2-3; 10 bases are a match to TRBD2. Trimming removed 2 bases from V and 6 bases from J; junction bases left unmatched: 5. The CDR3 consists of 15 residues. Germline CDR1 and CDR2: LNHNV and YYDKDF (reference sequence). This CDR3 is CATSRSLSGGDTQYF. CDR3 sequence (DNA): TGTGCCACCAGCAGATCCCTTAGCGGGGGGGATACGCAGTATTTT.

The rearrangement links TRBV5-1 to TRBJ2-1, with 14 bases that match TRBD2. There are 18 residues in the CDR3. Germline lookup yields CDR1 SGHRS and CDR2 YFSETQ. The J segment lost 4 bases and the V segment lost 4 bases, leaving 10 bases of the junction unmatched. The CDR3 sequence: CASSTGTSGRAGYNEQFF. The CDR3 DNA follows: TGCGCCAGCAGCACCGGGACTAGCGGGAGAGCTGGTTACAATGAGCAGTTCTTC.

The V gene is TRBV13, the J gene TRBJ2-7; 9 bases fit TRBD1. This CDR3 is 16 amino acids long. Germline lookup yields CDR1 PRHDT and CDR2 FYEKMQ (reference sequence). Losses at the gene ends were 5 bases for V and 2 bases for J; bases not matched to a gene: 10. CDR3: CASSQSPQGATYEQYF. CDR3 coding DNA: TGTGCCAGCAGCCAGAGCCCACAGGGGGCCACCTACGAGCAGTACTTC.

This clone was recorded once. J is TRBJ2-1 and V is TRBV9; D perhaps matches TRBD1 (6 bases). Germline CDR1 is SGDLS and CDR2 is YYNGEE. The CDR3 has 15 amino acids. Trimming removed 4 bases at V and 4 bases at J, with 15 bases between. CDR3 sequence reads: CASSYDRNPYNEQFF. Here the CDR3 DNA reads TGTGCCAGCAGCTACGACAGGAACCCTTACAATGAGCAGTTCTTC.

The count of this clone is one. The chain employs TRBV5-6 and TRBJ1-1, with 8 bases matching TRBD1. This CDR3 has 16 amino acids. Germline V gene sequence: CDR1 SGHDT, CDR2 YYEEEE. J was trimmed by 4 bases and V by 6 bases; bases with no gene match: 14. Here the CDR3 DNA reads TGTGCCAGCACCTTCCTCGGGACAGGCACATTCACTGAAGCTTTCTTT. It codes for CASTFLGTGTFTEAFF.

The rearrangement links TRBV7-3 to TRBJ2-5, with 12 bases matching TRBD2. The CDR3 contains 15 residues. With V trimmed by 5 bases and J by 7 bases, 8 bases remained unmatched. The V gene's germline CDR1 is SGHTA and CDR2 FQGTGA. CDR3 region: CASSPSSGRGVTQYF. In DNA form, the CDR3 reads TGTGCCAGCAGCCCCTCTAGCGGGAGGGGCGTGACCCAGTACTTC.

The genes are TRBV7-3 and TRBJ2-1, with 8 bases lining up with TRBD2. V trimming: 5 bases; J trimming: 5 bases; junction bases outside the gene matches: 8. Germline V gene sequence: CDR1 SGHTA, CDR2 FQGTGA. The CDR3 runs 15 residues. CDR3 sequence reads: CASSLAGGDHNEQFF. CDR3 nucleotide sequence: TGTGCCAGCAGCCTGGCGGGGGGCGATCACAATGAGCAGTTCTTC.

This chain's CDR3 is CASSFGLAGPGYNEQFF. The CDR3 DNA sequence: TGCGCCAGCAGCTTTGGCTTGGCGGGGCCTGGTTACAATGAGCAGTTCTTC. V gene TRBV5-1 combines with J gene TRBJ2-1, with D possibly TRBD2 on 6 matching bases. The CDR3 consists of 17 residues. Looked up from germline, CDR1 is SGHRS and CDR2 is YFSETQ. Between the trimmed V and J ends, which lost 2 bases and 4 bases, there was a span of 19 bases. Full variable domain (missing parts from reference TRBV5-1 and TRBJ2-1): KAGVTQTPRYLIKTRGQQVTLSCSPISGHRSVSWYQQTPGQGLQFLFEYFSETQRNKGNFPGRFSGRQFSNSRSEMNVSTLELGDSALYLCASSFGLAGPGYNEQFFGPGTRLTVL.

The chain couples TRBV5-4 to TRBJ2-1, with a possible D match to TRBD1 (5 bases). The CDR3 totals 12 residues. Trimming took 2 bases from V and 7 from J, leaving 7 bases between them. CDR1 is SGHNT, CDR2 YYREEE, per germline (reference sequence). Written as DNA, the CDR3 is TGTGCCAGCAGCTTCAGGGCTAATGAGCAGTTCTTC. This encodes CASSFRANEQFF.

This sequence joins TRBV9 and TRBJ1-3; the D is unclear. Trimming left V 1 base short and J 4 bases short, with 9 bases between. Germline V gene lookup returns CDR1 SGDLS and CDR2 YYNGEE. The CDR3 spans 14 residues. The CDR3 bases are TGTGCCAGCAGCGTATCTGGGCCCGGAAACACCATATATTTT. This encodes CASSVSGPGNTIYF.

This chain connects TRBV2 to TRBJ2-3; D is possibly TRBD1 (6 bases). Germline-derived CDR1 and CDR2 are SNHLY and FYNNEI. V lost 2 bases and J 6 bases, leaving 12 bases between the germline ends. This CDR3 has 14 residues. This CDR3 reads CASSEHRDTDTQYF. The CDR3 DNA sequence: TGTGCCAGCAGTGAACACCGGGACACCGATACGCAGTATTTT.

The chain joins TRBV7-8 to TRBJ2-1; a weak D match, TRBD2 (6 bases). The V and J ends lost 6 bases and 8 bases respectively, with 17 bases between them. CDR3 size: 14 residues. Germline assignment: CDR1 SGHVS and CDR2 FQNEAQ. The DNA of the CDR3 is TGTGCCAGCAGTTATAAGGAGGGTCCCCATGAGCAGTTCTTC. It codes for CASSYKEGPHEQFF.

The chain uses TRBV10-3 and TRBJ2-3, with TRBD2 identical over 7 bases. V trimming: 8 bases; J trimming: 3 bases; junction bases outside the gene matches: 26. Germline CDR1 reads ENHRY; CDR2 reads SYGVKD. The CDR3 runs 20 residues. CDR3 nucleotide sequence: TGTGCCATCCAGGGATGGAACGGGAGCGCGAGCGGGATTGGTACAGATACGCAGTATTTT. Translated: CAIQGWNGSASGIGTDTQYF.

A few counts support this clone. Different DNA sequences within this sample yield the same CDR3. V is TRBV9 and J is TRBJ1-2, with unresolved D. Germline CDR1 reads SGDLS; CDR2 reads YYNGEE. V was shortened by 3 bases and J by 2 bases, with 11 bases between the two germline ends. The CDR3 loop spans 14 amino acids. The CDR3 nucleotides are TGTGCCAGCAGCGACCCGGGATCCAACTATGGCTACACCTTC. This codes for CASSDPGSNYGYTF.

This clone was recorded a few times. V usage is TRBV15 and J usage is TRBJ2-1; 9 bases are a match to TRBD2. The ends lost 4 bases at V and 0 bases at J; junction bases unmatched: 4. Germline V gene lookup returns CDR1 LNHNV and CDR2 YYDKDF (reference sequence). This CDR3 contains 16 residues. In DNA form, the CDR3 reads TGTGCCACCAGCACGTTAGCGGGGGACTCCTACAATGAGCAGTTCTTC. Translated, it gives CATSTLAGDSYNEQFF.

The V and J genes are TRBV7-9 and TRBJ2-5, with 10 bases lining up with TRBD2. V gave up 5 bases and J gave up 4 bases; unmatched junction bases: 10. Germline CDR1 is SEHNR and CDR2 is FQNEAQ (reference sequence). The CDR3 covers 16 residues. CDR3 protein: CASSPSAGGPPETQYF. The CDR3 nucleotides read TGTGCCAGCAGCCCCTCAGCGGGAGGGCCGCCAGAGACCCAGTACTTC.

The chain recombines TRBV5-1 with TRBJ1-4; D is uncertain. Germline assignment: CDR1 SGHRS and CDR2 YFSETQ. V was shortened by 0 bases and J by 0 bases, with 6 bases between the two germline ends. This CDR3 has 15 amino acids. This CDR3 is CASSLVLATNEKLFF. The CDR3 DNA follows: TGCGCCAGCAGCTTGGTTTTAGCAACTAATGAAAAACTGTTTTTT.

This clone was counted once. J is TRBJ2-1 and V is TRBV20-1; D might be TRBD1 (6 bases). Trimming shortened V by 3 bases and J by 2 bases, and 17 bases separated the two germline ends. CDR1 and CDR2 (germline): DFQATT, SNEGSKA (reference sequence). The CDR3 covers 16 residues. CDR3 region: CSASDFRGGTYNEQFF. CDR3 DNA sequence: TGCAGTGCTAGTGACTTCAGGGGTGGGACCTACAATGAGCAGTTCTTC.

The genes are TRBV27 and TRBJ2-7, with 8 bases aligning to TRBD2. Germline V gives CDR1 MNHEY, CDR2 SMNVEV (reference sequence). The CDR3 sequence is 16 residues long. After removal of 7 bases from V and 1 base from J, the junction contained 12 bases not matched to a gene. CDR3 residues: CASTHTTSAASYEQYF. In nucleotides, the CDR3 is TGTGCCAGCACTCACACGACTAGCGCTGCTTCCTACGAGCAGTACTTC.

This clone has a handful of counts. The V call is TRBV3-1 (or the pseudogene TRBV3-2), the J call TRBJ1-2; D gene unclear. Trimming took 0 bases from V and 7 from J, leaving 9 bases between them. The CDR3 has 13 amino acids. Germline CDR1 is LGHDT and CDR2 is YNNKEL (reference sequence). Here the CDR3 DNA reads TGTGCCAGCAGCCAAGATCTGGTTAGTGGCTACACCTTC. Encoded protein: CASSQDLVSGYTF.

Worth noting for this clone: A read error may account for a junction end that differs from germline. The V call is TRBV6-1, the J call TRBJ2-1; 8 positions agree with TRBD2. Germline CDR1 MNHNS, CDR2 SASEGT. The CDR3 is made up of 13 amino acids. The CDR3 here is CASSEGGREVYLF. The CDR3 DNA reads TGTGCCAGCAGTGAAGGGGGGCGGGAGGTATATCTCTTC.

The chain joins TRBV5-1 to TRBJ2-1, with no clear D. Germline values: CDR1 SGHRS, CDR2 YFSETQ. Trimming took off 2 bases at V and 1 base at J, with 7 bases between the two ends. CDR3 length: 14 amino acids. This chain's CDR3 is CASSFHISYNEQFF. The CDR3 DNA sequence: TGCGCCAGCAGCTTCCACATTTCCTACAATGAGCAGTTCTTC.

The chain employs TRBV11-1 and TRBJ2-1; TRBD2 matches 9 bases. The V gene end was trimmed by 5 bases and the J gene end by 5 bases; junction bases not matched to a gene: 10. CDR3 size: 16 residues. Germline V gene data show CDR1 as SGHAT and CDR2 as FQDESV (reference sequence). The CDR3 region is CASSPRASGTNNEQFF. CDR3 nucleotide sequence: TGTGCCAGCAGCCCGAGGGCTAGCGGGACCAACAATGAGCAGTTCTTC.